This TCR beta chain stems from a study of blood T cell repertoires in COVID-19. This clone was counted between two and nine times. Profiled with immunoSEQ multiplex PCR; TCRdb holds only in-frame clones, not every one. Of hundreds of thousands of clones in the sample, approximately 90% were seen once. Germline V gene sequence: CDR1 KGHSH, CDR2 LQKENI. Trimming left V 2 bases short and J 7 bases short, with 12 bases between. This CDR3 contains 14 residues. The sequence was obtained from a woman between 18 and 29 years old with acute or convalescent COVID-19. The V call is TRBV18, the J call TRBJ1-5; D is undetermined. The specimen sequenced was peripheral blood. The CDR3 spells CASSPSGSEQPQHF. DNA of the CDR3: TGTGCCAGCTCACCAAGCGGGAGTGAGCAGCCCCAGCATTTT.